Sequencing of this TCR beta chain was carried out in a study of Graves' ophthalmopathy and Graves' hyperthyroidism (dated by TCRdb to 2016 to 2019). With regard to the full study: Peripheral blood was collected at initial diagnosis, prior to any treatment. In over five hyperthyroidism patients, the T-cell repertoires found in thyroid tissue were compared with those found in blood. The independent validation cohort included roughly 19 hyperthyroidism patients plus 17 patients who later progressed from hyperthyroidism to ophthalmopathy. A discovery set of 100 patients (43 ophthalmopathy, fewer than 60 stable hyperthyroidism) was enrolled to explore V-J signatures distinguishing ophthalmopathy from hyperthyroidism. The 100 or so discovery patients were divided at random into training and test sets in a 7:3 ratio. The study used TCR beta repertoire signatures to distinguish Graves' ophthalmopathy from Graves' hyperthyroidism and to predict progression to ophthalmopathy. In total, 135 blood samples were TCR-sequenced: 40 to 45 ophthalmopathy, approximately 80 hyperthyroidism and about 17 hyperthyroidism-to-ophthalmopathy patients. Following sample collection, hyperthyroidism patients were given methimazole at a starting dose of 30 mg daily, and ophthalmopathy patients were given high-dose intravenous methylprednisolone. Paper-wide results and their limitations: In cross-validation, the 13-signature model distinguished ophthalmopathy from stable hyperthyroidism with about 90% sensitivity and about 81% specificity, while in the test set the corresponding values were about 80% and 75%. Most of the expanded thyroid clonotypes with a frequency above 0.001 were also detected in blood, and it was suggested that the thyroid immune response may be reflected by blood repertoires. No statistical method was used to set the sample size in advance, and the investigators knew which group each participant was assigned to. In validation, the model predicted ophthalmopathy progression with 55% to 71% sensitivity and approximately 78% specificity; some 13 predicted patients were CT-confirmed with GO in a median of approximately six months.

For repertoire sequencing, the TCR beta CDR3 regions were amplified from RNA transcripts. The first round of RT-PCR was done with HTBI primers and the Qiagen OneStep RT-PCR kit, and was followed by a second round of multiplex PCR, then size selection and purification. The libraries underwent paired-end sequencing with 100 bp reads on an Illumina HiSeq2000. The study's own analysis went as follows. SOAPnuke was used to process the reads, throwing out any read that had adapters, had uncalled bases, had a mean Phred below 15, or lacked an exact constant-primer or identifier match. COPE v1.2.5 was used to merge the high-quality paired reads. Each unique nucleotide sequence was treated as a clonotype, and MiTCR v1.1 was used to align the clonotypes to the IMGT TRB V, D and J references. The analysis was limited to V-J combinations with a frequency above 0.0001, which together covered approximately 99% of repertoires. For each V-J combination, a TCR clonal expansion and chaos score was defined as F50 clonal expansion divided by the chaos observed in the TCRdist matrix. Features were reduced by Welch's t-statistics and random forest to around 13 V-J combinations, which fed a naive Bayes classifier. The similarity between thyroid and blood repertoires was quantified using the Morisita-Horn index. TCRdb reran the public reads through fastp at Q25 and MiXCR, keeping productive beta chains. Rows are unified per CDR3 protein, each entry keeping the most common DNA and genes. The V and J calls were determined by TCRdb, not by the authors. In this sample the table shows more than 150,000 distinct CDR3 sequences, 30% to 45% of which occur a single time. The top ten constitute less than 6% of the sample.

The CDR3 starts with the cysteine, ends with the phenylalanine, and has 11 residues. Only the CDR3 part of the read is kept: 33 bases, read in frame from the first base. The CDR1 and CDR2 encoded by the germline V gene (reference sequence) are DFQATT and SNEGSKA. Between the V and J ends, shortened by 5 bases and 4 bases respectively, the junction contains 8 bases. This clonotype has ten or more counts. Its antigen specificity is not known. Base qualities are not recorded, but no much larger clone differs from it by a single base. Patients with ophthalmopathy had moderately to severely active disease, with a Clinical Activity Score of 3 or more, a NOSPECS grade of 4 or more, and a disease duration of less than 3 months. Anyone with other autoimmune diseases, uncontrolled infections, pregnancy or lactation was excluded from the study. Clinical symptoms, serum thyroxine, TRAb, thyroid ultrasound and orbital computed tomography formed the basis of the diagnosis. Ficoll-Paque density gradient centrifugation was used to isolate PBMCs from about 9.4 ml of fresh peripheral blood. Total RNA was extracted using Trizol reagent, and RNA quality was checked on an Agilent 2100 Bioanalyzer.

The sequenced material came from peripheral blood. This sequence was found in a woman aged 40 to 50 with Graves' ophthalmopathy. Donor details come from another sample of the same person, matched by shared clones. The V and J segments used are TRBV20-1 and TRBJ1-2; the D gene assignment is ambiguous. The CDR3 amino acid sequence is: CSAWVSYGYTF. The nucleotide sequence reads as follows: TGCAGTGCTTGGGTCTCCTATGGCTACACCTTC.